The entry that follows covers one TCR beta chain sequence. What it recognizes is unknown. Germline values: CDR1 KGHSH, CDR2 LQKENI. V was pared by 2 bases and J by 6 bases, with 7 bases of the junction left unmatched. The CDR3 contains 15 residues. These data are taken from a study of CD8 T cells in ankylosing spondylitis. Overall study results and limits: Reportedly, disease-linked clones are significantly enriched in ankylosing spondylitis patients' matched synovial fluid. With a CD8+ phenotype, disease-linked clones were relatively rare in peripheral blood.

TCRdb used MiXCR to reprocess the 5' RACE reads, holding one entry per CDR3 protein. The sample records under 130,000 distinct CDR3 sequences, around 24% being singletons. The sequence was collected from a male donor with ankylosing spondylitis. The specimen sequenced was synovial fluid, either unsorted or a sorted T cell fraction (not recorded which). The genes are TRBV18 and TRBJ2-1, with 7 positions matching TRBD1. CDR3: CASSPMTGNGNEQFF. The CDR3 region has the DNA TGTGCCAGCTCACCAATGACAGGGAATGGCAATGAGCAGTTCTTC.